This TCR beta chain was retrieved from a study of vaccination and CD4 T cells after COVID-19. Study-level information: Treatment of control cultures consisted of a CEFX pool, an HIV-1 Nef pool, or no peptide.

Sequencing of DNA taken from cultured CD4+ T cells relied on the Oncomine TCR Beta short-read assay. Investigators obtained genomic DNA by extraction from cultured CD4+ T cells. TCRdb fed the PCR reads into MiXCR, producing one record per CDR3 protein. The data contain some 5,200 distinct CDR3 sequences, about 25% of them singletons. Germline trimming cut 0 bases from V and 6 bases from J; bases unmatched to any gene: 8. CDR3 length: 16 residues. Germline V gene lookup returns CDR1 MNHEY and CDR2 SVGAGI. This clonotype has more than one count but fewer than ten. The antigen is not known. Sample treatment: roughly 10-day PBMC culture with coronavirus spike peptide pools or control peptides (ViraFEST assay). ViraFEST expanded antigen-specific T cells with peptide pools, then sequenced TCRs. PCR-confirmed positives ranged from March to December 2020, preceding US Alpha, Beta and Delta variants.

The sequences come from CD4+ T cells from blood, cultured in vitro, collected after SARS-CoV-2 vaccination. This sequence originates from a human donor who had recovered from COVID-19. This chain uses TRBV6-5 with TRBJ2-7; 10 nucleotides line up with TRBD2. CDR3 in amino acids: CASSYSSSGSRTEQYF. The CDR3 DNA follows: TGTGCCAGCAGTTACTCCTCTAGCGGGAGTAGGACCGAGCAGTACTTC.